This T cell receptor (beta chain) originates from a study of CDR3 diversity in severe acne. Per germline, CDR1 MGHDK and CDR2 SYGVNS. The CDR3 extends over 15 amino acids. Between the trimmed V and J ends, which lost 4 bases and 8 bases, there was a span of 20 bases. The sample holds one count of this clonotype. TCRdb re-derived calls from the PCR reads in MiXCR, one entry per CDR3 protein. The sample has approximately 90,000 distinct CDR3 sequences; about 53% are singletons. This TCR came from a male donor with severe acne vulgaris. The V call is TRBV25-1, the J call TRBJ1-2; D unclear. Input material: blood. DNA for the CDR3: TGTGCCAGCAGTGGACGGCGGAATGCGCTCTCCGGCTACACCTTC. Protein: CASSGRRNALSGYTF.